This T cell receptor beta chain appears in the sequencing data of a study of T-cell reconstitution after alpha-beta-depleted transplantation in children. Between the trimmed V and J ends, which lost 1 base and 7 bases, there was a span of 20 bases. The CDR3 spans 17 residues. Germline assignment: CDR1 LGHNA and CDR2 YSLEER. As it was prepared, the TCRbeta library received unique molecular identifiers. One entry per CDR3 protein, called by TCRdb with MiXCR from the PCR reads. The sample has roughly 500,000 distinct CDR3 sequences, about 31% seen once. The input for sequencing was PBMCs from the stem cell graft donor, taken from the stem cell graft. V usage is TRBV4-3 and J usage is TRBJ2-1; TRBD2 is a possible D gene (5 bases). The receptor comes from a human donor who donated a stem cell graft to a child with aplastic anemia. CDR3 sequence (DNA): TGCGCCAGCAGCCAAGCACTATCGACTACCCCTATTAATGAGCAGTTCTTC. This codes for CASSQALSTTPINEQFF.